This T cell receptor (beta chain) came from a study of cytomegalovirus exposure and HLA in healthy donors. PCR was performed using 60 Vbeta and 13 Jbeta primers. Profiled with immunoSEQ multiplex PCR; TCRdb holds only in-frame clones, not every one. The repertoire holds approximately 190,000 clones, around 85% seen once, with roughly 6.3% in the top ten. Comment on this clone: Its antigen is not identified.

Findings and limits, study-wide: Researchers catalogued about 150 TCR beta chains as cytomegalovirus-associated. Among TCR sequences, most were rare, though some public TCRs appeared in many donors. A missense variant in DCLRE1C was later tied to TCR beta V- and J-gene trimming. Later analysis indicated greater clonal expansion among HLA-associated TCR beta chains than among equally common other chains.

This receptor was identified in a middle-aged man in good health and CMV-seropositive. Sequencing used PBMCs.

The CDR3 loop reads CASSGTGTASETQYF. CDR3 DNA sequence: TGCGCCAGCAGCGGAACCGGGACAGCTTCTGAGACCCAGTACTTC. The chain combines TRBV5-1 with TRBJ2-5, with 7 positions matching TRBD1. V shed 4 bases, J shed 5 bases, and the junction held 11 bases outside the gene matches. Germline-derived CDR1 and CDR2 are SGHRS and YFSETQ. This CDR3 contains 15 residues.